This T cell receptor (beta chain) was captured by sequencing in a study of CD4 T cells in relation to SARS-CoV-2 and coronaviruses. For the study at large: PBMCs were cultured with antigen for roughly 11 days before TCR beta sequencing. The restricting HLA molecule for shared crossreactive spike epitopes was mapped.

The CDR3 has 15 residues. CDR1 is SGHNT and CDR2 is YYREEE in the germline V gene (reference sequence). The ends were cut back, 1 base at V and 4 bases at J, with 15 bases in the middle. Before the COVID-19 pandemic, during about 2010-2018, CD4+ T cells were taken from unexposed donors. Isolation of CD4+ T cells took place after about 9 days in culture. Unexposed-donor CD4+ T cells were probed with SARS-CoV-2 S/N and four cold-coronavirus spikes, cells permitting. With respect to this clone: Its cognate antigen is unknown.

Here immunoSEQ multiplex PCR was the method, and the copy in TCRdb shows in-frame clones only, minus some. The sample lists around 18,000 clones; about 76% were seen once. The source material was CD4+ T cells from PBMCs, cultured in vitro. The rearrangement links TRBV5-4 to TRBJ2-7, with D tentatively TRBD1 (5 bases). This sequence was found in a human donor in good health. The CDR3 reads CASSLQTAPPYEQYF. Here the CDR3 DNA reads TGTGCCAGCAGCTTGCAGACAGCCCCTCCTTACGAGCAGTACTTC.